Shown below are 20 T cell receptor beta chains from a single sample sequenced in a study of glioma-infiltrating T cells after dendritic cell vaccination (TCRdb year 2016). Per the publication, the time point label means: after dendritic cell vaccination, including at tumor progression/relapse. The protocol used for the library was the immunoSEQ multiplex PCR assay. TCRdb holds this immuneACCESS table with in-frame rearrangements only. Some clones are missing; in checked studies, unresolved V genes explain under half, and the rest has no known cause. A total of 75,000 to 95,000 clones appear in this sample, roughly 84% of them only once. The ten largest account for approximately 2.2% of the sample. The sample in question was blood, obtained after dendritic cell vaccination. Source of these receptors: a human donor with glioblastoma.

The CDR3: CASSQLGALSGANVLTF. The CDR3 DNA is TGTGCCAGCAGCCAACTAGGAGCCCTATCTGGGGCCAACGTCCTGACTTTC. V is TRBV5-5 and J is TRBJ2-6; a possible D gene is TRBD2 (5 bases). Looked up from germline, CDR1 is SGHKS and CDR2 is YYEKEE (reference sequence). There are 17 residues in the CDR3. Trimming took 4 bases from V and 1 from J, leaving 15 bases between them.

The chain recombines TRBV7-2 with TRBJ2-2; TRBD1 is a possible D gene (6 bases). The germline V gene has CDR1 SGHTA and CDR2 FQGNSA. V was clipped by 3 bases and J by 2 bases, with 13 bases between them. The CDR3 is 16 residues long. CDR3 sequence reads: CASSLSQGPNTGELFF. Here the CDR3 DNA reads TGTGCCAGCAGCTTGTCGCAGGGGCCTAACACCGGGGAGCTGTTTTTT.

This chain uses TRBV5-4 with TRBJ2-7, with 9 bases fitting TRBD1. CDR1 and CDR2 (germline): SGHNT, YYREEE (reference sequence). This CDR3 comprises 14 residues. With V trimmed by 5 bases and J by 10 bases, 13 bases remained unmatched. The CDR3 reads CASRRTWTGEEQYF. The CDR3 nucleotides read TGTGCCAGCAGACGCACTTGGACAGGGGAAGAACAGTACTTC.

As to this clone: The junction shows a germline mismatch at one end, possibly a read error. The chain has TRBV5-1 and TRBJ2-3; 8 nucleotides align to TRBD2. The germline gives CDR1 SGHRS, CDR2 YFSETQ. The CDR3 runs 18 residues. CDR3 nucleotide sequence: TGCACCAGCAGCTTGTTTGGTAAAAGCGGGCGGGAGGCAGATACGCAGTATTTT. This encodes CTSSLFGKSGREADTQYF.

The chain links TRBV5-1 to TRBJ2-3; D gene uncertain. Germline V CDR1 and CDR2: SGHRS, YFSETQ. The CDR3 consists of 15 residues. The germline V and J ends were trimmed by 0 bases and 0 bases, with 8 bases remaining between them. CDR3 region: CASSLVAGSTDTQYF. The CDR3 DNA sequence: TGCGCCAGCAGCTTGGTTGCCGGTAGCACAGATACGCAGTATTTT. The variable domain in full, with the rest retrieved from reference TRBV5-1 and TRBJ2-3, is KAGVTQTPRYLIKTRGQQVTLSCSPISGHRSVSWYQQTPGQGLQFLFEYFSETQRNKGNFPGRFSGRQFSNSRSEMNVSTLELGDSALYLCASSLVAGSTDTQYFGPGTRLTVL.

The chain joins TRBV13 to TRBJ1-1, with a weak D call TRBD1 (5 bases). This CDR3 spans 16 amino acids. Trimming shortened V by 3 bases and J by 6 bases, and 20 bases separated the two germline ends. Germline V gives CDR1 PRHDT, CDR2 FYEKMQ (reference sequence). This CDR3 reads CASSFKWGRVLPEAFF. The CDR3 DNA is TGTGCCAGCAGCTTTAAGTGGGGCAGGGTCCTTCCTGAAGCTTTCTTT.

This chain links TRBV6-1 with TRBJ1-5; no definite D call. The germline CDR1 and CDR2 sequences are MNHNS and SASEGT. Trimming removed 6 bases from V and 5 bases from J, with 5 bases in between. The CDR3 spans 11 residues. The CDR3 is CASRRDQPQHF. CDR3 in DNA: TGTGCCAGCAGACGCGATCAGCCCCAGCATTTT.

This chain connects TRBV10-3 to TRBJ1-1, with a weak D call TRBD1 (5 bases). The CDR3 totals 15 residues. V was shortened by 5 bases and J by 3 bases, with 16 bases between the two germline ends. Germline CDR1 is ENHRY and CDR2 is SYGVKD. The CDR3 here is CAISSHTRADTEAFF. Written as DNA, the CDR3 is TGTGCCATCAGTTCCCATACCAGGGCTGACACTGAAGCTTTCTTT.

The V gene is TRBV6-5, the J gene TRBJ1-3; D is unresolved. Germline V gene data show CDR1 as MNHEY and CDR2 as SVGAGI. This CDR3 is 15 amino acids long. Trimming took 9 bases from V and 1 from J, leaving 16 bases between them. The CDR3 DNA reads TGTGCCAGGAGGGAAAAGTTAAGGTCTGGAAACACCATATATTTT. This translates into CARREKLRSGNTIYF.

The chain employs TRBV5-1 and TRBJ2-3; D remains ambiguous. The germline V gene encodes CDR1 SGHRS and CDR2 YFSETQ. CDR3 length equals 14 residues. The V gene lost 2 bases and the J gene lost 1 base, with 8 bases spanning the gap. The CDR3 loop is CASSFRVRTDTQYF. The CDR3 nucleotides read TGCGCCAGCAGCTTTCGGGTTCGCACAGATACGCAGTATTTT.

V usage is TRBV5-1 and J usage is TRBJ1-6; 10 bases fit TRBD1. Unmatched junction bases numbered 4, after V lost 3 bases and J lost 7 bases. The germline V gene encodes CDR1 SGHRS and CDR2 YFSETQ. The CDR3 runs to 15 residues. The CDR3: CASSSWDRGNSPLHF. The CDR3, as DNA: TGCGCCAGCAGCTCCTGGGACAGGGGCAATTCACCCCTCCACTTT.

CDR3 protein: CASSRERYEQYF. The CDR3 DNA reads as TGTGCCAGCAGCCGAGAACGGTACGAGCAGTACTTC. The V call is TRBV7-8, the J call TRBJ2-7; D not certain. Deletions cut 5 bases from V and 4 bases from J, with 9 bases between. Germline loops: CDR1 SGHVS, CDR2 FQNEAQ. The length of the CDR3 is 12 residues.

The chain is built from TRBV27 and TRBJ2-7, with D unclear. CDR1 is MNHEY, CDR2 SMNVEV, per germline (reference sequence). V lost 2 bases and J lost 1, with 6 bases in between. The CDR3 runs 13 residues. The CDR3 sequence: CASSLEPSYEQYF. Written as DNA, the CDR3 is TGTGCCAGCAGTTTAGAGCCGTCCTACGAGCAGTACTTC.

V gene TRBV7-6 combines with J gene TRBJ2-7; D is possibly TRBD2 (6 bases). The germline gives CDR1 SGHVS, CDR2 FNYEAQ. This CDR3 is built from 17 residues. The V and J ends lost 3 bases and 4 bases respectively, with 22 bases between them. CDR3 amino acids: CASSLAGPGHEDYEQYF. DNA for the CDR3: TGTGCCAGCAGCTTGGCGGGGCCCGGACACGAGGATTACGAGCAGTACTTC.

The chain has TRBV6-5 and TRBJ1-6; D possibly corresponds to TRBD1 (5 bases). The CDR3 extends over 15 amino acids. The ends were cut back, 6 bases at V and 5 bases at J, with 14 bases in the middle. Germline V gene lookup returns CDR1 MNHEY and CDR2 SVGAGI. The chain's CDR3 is CASRGWGVDNSPLHF. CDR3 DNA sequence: TGTGCCAGCAGAGGTTGGGGGGTTGATAATTCACCCCTCCACTTT.

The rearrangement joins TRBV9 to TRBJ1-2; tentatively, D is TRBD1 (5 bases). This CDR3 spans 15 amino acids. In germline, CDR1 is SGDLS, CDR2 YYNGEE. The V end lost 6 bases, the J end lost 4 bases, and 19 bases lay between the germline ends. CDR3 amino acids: CASTRDPSVGYGYTF. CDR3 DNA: TGTGCCAGCACCAGGGATCCTTCCGTGGGCTATGGCTACACCTTC.

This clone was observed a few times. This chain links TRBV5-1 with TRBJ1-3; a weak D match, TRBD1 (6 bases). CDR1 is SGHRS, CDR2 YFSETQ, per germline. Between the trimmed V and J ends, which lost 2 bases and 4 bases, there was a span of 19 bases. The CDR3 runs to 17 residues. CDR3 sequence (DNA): TGCGCCAGCAGCTTAAACGGACAGCTCAAGGGAGGAAACACCATATATTTT. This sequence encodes CASSLNGQLKGGNTIYF.

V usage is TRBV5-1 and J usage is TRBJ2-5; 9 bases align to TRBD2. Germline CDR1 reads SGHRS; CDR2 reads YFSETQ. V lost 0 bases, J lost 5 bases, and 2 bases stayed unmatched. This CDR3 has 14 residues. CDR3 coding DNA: TGCGCCAGCAGCTTGGGGACTAGCGTGGAGACCCAGTACTTC. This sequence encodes CASSLGTSVETQYF.

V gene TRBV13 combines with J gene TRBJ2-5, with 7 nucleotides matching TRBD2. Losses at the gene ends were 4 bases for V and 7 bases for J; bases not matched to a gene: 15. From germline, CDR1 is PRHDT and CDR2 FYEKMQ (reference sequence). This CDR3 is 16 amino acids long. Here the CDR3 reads CASSSGDTSVGGTQYF. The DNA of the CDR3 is TGTGCCAGCAGCTCTGGAGATACTAGCGTCGGGGGGACCCAGTACTTC. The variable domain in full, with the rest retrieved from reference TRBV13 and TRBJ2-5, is AAGVIQSPRHLIKEKRETATLKCYPIPRHDTVYWYQQGPGQDPQFLISFYEKMQSDKGSIPDRFSAQQFSDYHSELNMSSLELGDSALYFCASSSGDTSVGGTQYFGPGTRLLVL.

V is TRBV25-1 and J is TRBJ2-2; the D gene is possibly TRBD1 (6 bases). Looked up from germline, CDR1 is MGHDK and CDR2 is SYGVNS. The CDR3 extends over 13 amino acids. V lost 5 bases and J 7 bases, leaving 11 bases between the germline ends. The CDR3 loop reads CASSPRTDGELFF. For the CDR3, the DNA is TGTGCCAGCAGTCCACGGACAGACGGGGAGCTGTTTTTT. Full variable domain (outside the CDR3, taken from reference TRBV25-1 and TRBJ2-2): EADIYQTPRYLVIGTGKKITLECSQTMGHDKMYWYQQDPGMELHLIHYSYGVNSTEKGDLSSESTVSRIRTEHFPLTLESARPSHTSQYLCASSPRTDGELFFGEGSRLTVL.